The TCR beta chain described here comes from a study of T-cell memory formation after mild COVID-19. Overall study: TCR clusters largely stayed donor specific. Findings and caveats of the study: Contracting CD4+ clones were located mainly in CM and EM, and CD8+ clones in EMRA.

Researchers used 5'RACE with constant-segment primers to make TCR alpha and TCR beta cDNA libraries that carry sample barcodes and UMIs. MiXCR was run by TCRdb on the 5' RACE reads, yielding one entry per CDR3 protein. The sample shows 85,000 to 120,000 distinct CDR3 sequences, approximately 15% of them seen only once. Only a few counts were recorded for this clonotype. What it binds is unknown. Germline V gene sequence: CDR1 SGHDT, CDR2 YYEEEE. The CDR3 is made up of 15 amino acids. V was clipped by 0 bases and J by 2 bases, with 12 bases between them. The rearrangement joins TRBV5-6 to TRBJ2-7, with unresolved D. Sequencing used PBMCs or a T cell subset sorted from them (not recorded which). This TCR was recovered from an adult woman who had mild COVID-19 (a few samples of this study predate the infection). Cell type and time point are not known. The CDR3 loop is CASSLGQRITYEQYF. The CDR3 coding sequence is TGTGCCAGCAGCTTGGGTCAGAGGATTACCTACGAGCAGTACTTC.